This T cell receptor (beta chain) was captured in a study of blood T cell repertoires in COVID-19. Looking at the study overall: Sites in the United States, Italy and Spain provided acute and convalescent COVID-19 samples.

V was clipped by 6 bases and J by 4 bases; unmatched bases: 3. CDR3 size: 16 residues. CDR1 SGHVT and CDR2 SQSDAQ come from the germline V gene. TCRdb keeps only in-frame clones here, not all; method: immunoSEQ multiplex PCR. The sample shows about 250,000 clones, around 83% of them seen only once. The specimen sequenced was peripheral blood. The clonotype was recovered from a man aged 35 to 55 with active or convalescent COVID-19. The gene calls are TRBV7-4 and TRBJ2-1; 16 bases are a match to TRBD2. The CDR3 is CASRWGLAGGYNEQFF. The CDR3, as DNA: TGTGCCAGCAGATGGGGACTAGCGGGAGGGTACAATGAGCAGTTCTTC.